A selection of T cell receptor beta chains follows, all from one sample in a study of cytomegalovirus exposure and HLA in healthy donors. The data were produced by immunoSEQ multiplex PCR, yet TCRdb's version contains in-frame clones alone and is incomplete. Of around 95,000 clones listed, about 78% were seen once; the top ten hold about 4%. The source material was PBMCs. The source is a woman aged 40-49 years in good health and CMV-seropositive. Each CDR3 is given with its conserved first and last residue. Each record gives: J gene, clone size, V gene, D gene, CDR3 protein, CDR3 DNA. The D gene is left open where the match is weak. Clone size is given for some rows only: seen once, a few or many times, or a class if the clone is expanded.

TRBJ1-1 | once | TRBV6-1 | TRBD1 | CASSKGTVNTEAFF | TGTGCCAGCAGTAAAGGGACAGTCAACACTGAAGCTTTCTTT
TRBJ1-1 | NA | TRBV23-1 | TRBD1 | CASSQPQATRTGGYTEAFF | TGCGCCAGCAGTCAACCCCAAGCTACCAGGACAGGGGGGTACACTGAAGCTTTCTTT
TRBJ2-5 | NA | TRBV7-9 | NA | CASSPTASQQETQYF | TGTGCCAGCAGCCCAACGGCTAGCCAACAAGAGACCCAGTACTTC
TRBJ1-3 | NA | TRBV7-9 | TRBD1 | CASSSGGYSGNTIYF | TGTGCCAGCAGCTCAGGGGGGTACTCTGGAAACACCATATATTTT
TRBJ2-3 | few | TRBV30 | TRBD2 | CAWTSGSPDTQYF | TGTGCCTGGACAAGCGGGAGTCCAGATACGCAGTATTTT
TRBJ1-2 | once | TRBV21-1 | NA | CASSDPPRTDYGYTF | TGTGCCAGCAGCGACCCTCCCCGGACAGACTATGGCTACACCTTC
TRBJ1-1 | NA | TRBV29-1 | NA | CSVERGGLGTEAFF | TGCAGCGTTGAAAGGGGGGGGCTGGGCACTGAAGCTTTCTTT
TRBJ1-1 | NA | TRBV6-6 | NA | CASSYLGGAEAFF | TGTGCCAGCAGTTACTTGGGGGGAGCTGAAGCTTTCTTT
TRBJ2-7 | NA | TRBV9 | NA | CASSPTGQDYEQYF | TGTGCCAGCAGCCCGACGGGACAAGACTACGAGCAGTACTTC
TRBJ1-2 | NA | TRBV2 | TRBD1 | CASRAGTGDGCTF | TGTGCCAGCAGAGCCGGGACAGGGGACGGCTGCACCTTC
TRBJ2-1 | NA | TRBV29-1 | TRBD1 | CSVSWGQEYNEQFF | TGCAGCGTTTCATGGGGACAGGAATACAATGAGCAGTTCTTC
TRBJ2-3 | NA | TRBV2 | TRBD2 | CASRGGTSGSDTQYF | TGTGCCAGCAGGGGGGGGACTAGCGGGAGTGATACGCAGTATTTT
TRBJ1-3 | NA | TRBV10-3 | NA | CAISESDSHSGNTIYF | TGTGCCATCAGTGAGTCGGACAGCCACTCTGGAAACACCATATATTTT
TRBJ2-1 | NA | TRBV5-6 | TRBD2 | CASSSIAGVYNEQFF | TGTGCCAGCAGCTCCATAGCGGGAGTTTATAATGAGCAGTTCTTC
TRBJ2-1 | NA | TRBV5-4 | NA | CASSLAGQGEQFF | TGTGCCAGCAGCTTGGCTGGGCAGGGTGAGCAGTTCTTC
TRBJ2-5 | once | TRBV2 | TRBD2 | CASGPGLVGPQETQYF | TGTGCCAGCGGGCCGGGACTAGTGGGGCCTCAAGAGACCCAGTACTTC
TRBJ2-7 | NA | TRBV6-1 | TRBD2 | CASSEGGTSGTYEQYF | TGTGCCAGCAGTGAAGGGGGGACTAGCGGAACCTACGAGCAGTACTTC